The present entry profiles one T cell receptor beta chain with its context. There was relapse after autologous stem cell transplantation in every patient, and there was variation in brentuximab vedotin exposure. Data came from immunoSEQ multiplex PCR; TCRdb stores just in-frame clones and leaves some out. The sample records around 25,000 clones, nearly 80% being singletons. This sample was taken from a study of PD-1 blockade in classical Hodgkin lymphoma. Source: peripheral blood mononuclear cells (PBMCs), taken at baseline. The TCR comes from a human donor with classical Hodgkin lymphoma.

The CDR3 coding sequence is TGTGCCAGCAGCGACCGGGGACAGACCTACGAGCAGTACTTC. The encoded protein is CASSDRGQTYEQYF. The chain employs TRBV6-5 and TRBJ2-7; 7 positions agree with TRBD1. Trimming at V came to 6 bases and at J to 2 bases, leaving 7 bases not matched to a gene. The CDR3 covers 14 residues. CDR1 and CDR2 (germline): MNHEY, SVGAGI.